A selection of T cell receptor beta chains follows, all from one sample in a study of shared clonotypes between healthy human individuals. Profiled with immunoSEQ multiplex PCR; TCRdb holds only in-frame clones, not every one. The sample consists of roughly 1,800,000 clones, 85% to 95% of them appearing once. The sample taken for sequencing was naive CD8+ T cells sorted from blood. The receptors were sampled from a young man in good health. Each CDR3 is given with its conserved first and last residue. The D gene is left open where the match is weak.

d_call	v_call	j_call	cdr3_aa	cdr3_nt
-	TRBV27	TRBJ2-3	CASSLGLASDTQYF	TGTGCCAGCAGTTTAGGTCTGGCCTCAGATACGCAGTATTTT
-	TRBV12-5	TRBJ1-1	CASGLWRGGNTEAFF	TGTGCTAGTGGTTTGTGGAGGGGGGGGAACACTGAAGCTTTCTTT
TRBD2	TRBV9	TRBJ2-1	CASSVVLAGDLNEQFF	TGTGCCAGCAGCGTAGTGCTTGCGGGAGATCTCAATGAGCAGTTCTTC
TRBD1	TRBV27	TRBJ1-2	CASTPGQGYGYTF	TGTGCCAGCACACCGGGACAGGGGTATGGCTACACCTTC
TRBD1	TRBV4-1	TRBJ1-2	CASSHGTGGGYGYTF	TGCGCCAGCAGCCACGGAACAGGGGGCGGCTATGGCTACACCTTC
TRBD1	TRBV7-9	TRBJ1-2	CASTTGDYGYTF	TGTGCCAGCACAACAGGGGACTATGGCTACACCTTC
TRBD2	TRBV27	TRBJ2-5	CASSPGGTSGGLTETQYF	TGTGCCAGCAGTCCCGGCGGGACTAGCGGGGGGTTAACGGAGACCCAGTACTTC
TRBD1	TRBV27	TRBJ2-5	CASSLGTGTETQYF	TGTGCCAGCAGTTTGGGGACAGGGACGGAGACCCAGTACTTC
-	TRBV5-1	TRBJ1-1	CASSLNRANTEAFF	TGCGCCAGCAGCTTAAACCGGGCTAACACTGAAGCTTTCTTT
-	TRBV6-6	TRBJ2-7	CASSPPGDLNYEQYF	TGTGCCAGCAGTCCCCCGGGGGACTTGAACTACGAGCAGTACTTC
-	TRBV7-7	TRBJ1-1	CASSSAWNTEAFF	TGTGCTAGCAGCTCTGCATGGAACACTGAAGCTTTCTTT
-	TRBV6-5	TRBJ1-1	CASSTGTLNTEAFF	TGTGCCAGCAGCACAGGGACTTTGAACACTGAAGCTTTCTTT
-	TRBV27	TRBJ2-7	CASIPSGGSYEQYF	TGTGCCAGCATTCCCTCCGGGGGCTCCTACGAGCAGTACTTC
-	TRBV4-3	TRBJ2-5	CASSQDWEETQYF	TGCGCCAGCAGCCAAGATTGGGAAGAGACCCAGTACTTC
TRBD2	TRBV25-1	TRBJ2-7	CASSPRGGSYEQYF	TGTGCCAGCAGCCCCCGCGGGGGGTCTTACGAGCAGTACTTC
TRBD1	TRBV19	TRBJ2-1	CASSPGQGMSNEQFF	TGTGCCAGTAGCCCGGGACAGGGTATGTCGAATGAGCAGTTCTTC
-	TRBV5-6	TRBJ1-3	CASSQAGHLSGNTIYF	TGTGCCAGCAGCCAAGCGGGACATCTCTCTGGAAACACCATATATTTT
-	TRBV6-6	TRBJ2-5	CASSHLLDWETQYF	TGTGCCAGCAGCCACCTCCTCGATTGGGAGACCCAGTACTTC
TRBD1	TRBV6-1	TRBJ2-1	CASSETGYEQFF	TGTGCCAGCAGTGAGACAGGGTATGAGCAGTTCTTC
-	TRBV6-5	TRBJ2-7	CASSYLGDEQYF	TGTGCCAGCAGTTACCTGGGGGACGAGCAGTACTTC
-	TRBV29-1	TRBJ2-3	CSVLASSPLYTDTQYF	TGCAGCGTTTTGGCCAGCTCCCCCTTGTACACAGATACGCAGTATTTT
-	TRBV7-8	TRBJ2-7	CASSGVYDIGSYEQYF	TGTGCCAGCAGCGGAGTTTATGACATCGGCTCCTACGAGCAGTACTTC